The 4 T cell receptor beta chains below all came from one sample that was sequenced in a study of shared clonotypes between healthy human individuals. Clones were read by immunoSEQ multiplex PCR, and TCRdb kept only the in-frame ones, dropping some. Among around 2,100,000 clones listed, about 94% were seen once. CD45RO negativity and positive selection for CCR7 defined naive CD8 cells, a population that excluded terminally differentiated effector memory CD45RA+ cells. The sample consisted of naive CD8+ T cells sorted from blood. The origin of the receptors is a man younger than 35 in good health.

The chain links TRBV7-9 to TRBJ2-3; tentative D call: TRBD2 (5 bases). The CDR3 sequence is 15 residues long. Deletions cut 4 bases from V and 3 bases from J, with 14 bases between. Germline lookup yields CDR1 SEHNR and CDR2 FQNEAQ (reference sequence). CDR3 amino acids: CASSSGLGGTDTQYF. The DNA for the CDR3 is TGTGCCAGCAGCTCCGGACTGGGTGGAACAGATACGCAGTATTTT. The variable domain in full, completed from reference TRBV7-9 and TRBJ2-3, reads DTGVSQNPRHKITKRGQNVTFRCDPISEHNRLYWYRQTLGQGPEFLTYFQNEAQLEKSRLLSDRFSAERPKGSFSTLEIQRTEQGDSAMYLCASSSGLGGTDTQYFGPGTRLTVL.

The rearrangement joins TRBV5-1 to TRBJ2-3; 10 bases match TRBD1. The ends lost 4 bases at V and 2 bases at J; junction bases unmatched: 10. The CDR3 length is 17 residues. The germline V gene encodes CDR1 SGHRS and CDR2 YFSETQ. DNA of the CDR3: TGCGCCAGCAGCAAAAAAACCGGGACAGGGGTCACAGATACGCAGTATTTT. Its protein is CASSKKTGTGVTDTQYF.

Points on this clone: The sample carries other DNA sequences with the same CDR3. The V call is TRBV27, the J call TRBJ2-7; no clear D. V gave up 0 bases and J gave up 2 bases, with 14 bases separating them. Germline V CDR1 and CDR2: MNHEY, SMNVEV (reference sequence). The CDR3 spans 16 residues. For the CDR3, the DNA is TGTGCCAGCAGTTTATCGGCCGGAACATTAACCTACGAGCAGTACTTC. Protein product: CASSLSAGTLTYEQYF.

This chain connects TRBV7-9 to TRBJ1-4; D uncertain. Germline lookup yields CDR1 SEHNR and CDR2 FQNEAQ (reference sequence). Trimming removed 1 base from V and 3 bases from J, with 12 bases in between. This CDR3 spans 16 amino acids. The chain's CDR3 is CASSLEYGEPNEKLFF. CDR3 sequence (DNA): TGTGCCAGCAGCTTAGAATACGGGGAACCTAATGAAAAACTGTTTTTT.